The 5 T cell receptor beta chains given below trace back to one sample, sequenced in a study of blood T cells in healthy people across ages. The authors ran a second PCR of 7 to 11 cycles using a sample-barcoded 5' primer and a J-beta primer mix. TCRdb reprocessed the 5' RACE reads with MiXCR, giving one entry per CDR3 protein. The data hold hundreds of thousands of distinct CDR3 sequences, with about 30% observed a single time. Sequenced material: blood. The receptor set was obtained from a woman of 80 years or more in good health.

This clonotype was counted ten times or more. The DNA of the CDR3 is TGCAGTGCTAGGGGGGGGAGGGATCAGCCCCAGCATTTT. This gives the protein CSARGGRDQPQHF. V usage is TRBV20-1 and J usage is TRBJ1-5; a possible D gene is TRBD1 (5 bases). The length of the CDR3 is 13 residues. Germline V gives CDR1 DFQATT, CDR2 SNEGSKA (reference sequence). V lost 3 bases and J lost 5, with 11 bases in between.

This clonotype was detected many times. This CDR3 is CASSFAGGSTDTQYF. The CDR3 DNA is TGTGCCAGCAGCTTCGCAGGGGGAAGCACAGATACGCAGTATTTT. J is TRBJ2-3 and V is TRBV6-2 or TRBV6-3; 7 bases fit TRBD1. The V gene's germline CDR1 is MNHEY and CDR2 SVGEGT. V trimming: 6 bases; J trimming: 0 bases; junction bases outside the gene matches: 6. This CDR3 spans 15 amino acids.

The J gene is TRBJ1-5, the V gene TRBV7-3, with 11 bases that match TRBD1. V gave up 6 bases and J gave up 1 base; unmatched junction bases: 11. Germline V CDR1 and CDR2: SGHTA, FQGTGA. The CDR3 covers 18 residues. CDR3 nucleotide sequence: TGTGCCAGCAGTGCGGGACAGGGGGACAAGCAAAGCAATCAGCCCCAGCATTTT. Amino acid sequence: CASSAGQGDKQSNQPQHF.

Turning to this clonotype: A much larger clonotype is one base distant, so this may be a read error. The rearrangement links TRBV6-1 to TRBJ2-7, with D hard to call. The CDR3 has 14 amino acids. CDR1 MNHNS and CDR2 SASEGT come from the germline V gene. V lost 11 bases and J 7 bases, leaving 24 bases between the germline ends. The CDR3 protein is CASQASSSYNEQYF. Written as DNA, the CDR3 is TGTGCCTCCCAGGCCAGTAGCTCCTACAATGAGCAGTACTTC.

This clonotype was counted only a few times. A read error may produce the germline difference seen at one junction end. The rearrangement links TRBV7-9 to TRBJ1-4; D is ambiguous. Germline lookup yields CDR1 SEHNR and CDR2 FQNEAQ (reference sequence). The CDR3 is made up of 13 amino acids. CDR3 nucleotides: TGTGCCAGCAGCCTGGACGGGGATGAAAAACGGTTTTTT. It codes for CASSLDGDEKRFF.